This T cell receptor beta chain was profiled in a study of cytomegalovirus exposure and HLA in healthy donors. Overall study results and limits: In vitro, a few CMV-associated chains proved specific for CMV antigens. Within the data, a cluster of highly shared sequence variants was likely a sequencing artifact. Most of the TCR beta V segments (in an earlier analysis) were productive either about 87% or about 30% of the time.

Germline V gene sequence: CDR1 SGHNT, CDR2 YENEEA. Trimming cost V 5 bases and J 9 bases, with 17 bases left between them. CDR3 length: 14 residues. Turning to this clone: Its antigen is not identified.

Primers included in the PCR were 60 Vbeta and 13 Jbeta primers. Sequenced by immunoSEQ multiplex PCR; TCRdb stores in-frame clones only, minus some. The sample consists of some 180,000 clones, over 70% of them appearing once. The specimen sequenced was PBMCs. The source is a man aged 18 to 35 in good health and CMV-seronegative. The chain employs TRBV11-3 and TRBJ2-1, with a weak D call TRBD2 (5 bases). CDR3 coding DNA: TGTGCCAGCAGCGCCGGGGAAATCGCCGTTGAGCAGTTCTTC. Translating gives CASSAGEIAVEQFF.